The text below deals with one T cell receptor beta chain. Germline CDR1 reads LGHNA; CDR2 reads YNFKEQ. V dropped 3 bases and J dropped 5; count of bases not matched to a gene: 16. CDR3 size: 18 residues. This table comes from immunoSEQ multiplex PCR, and its TCRdb copy is limited to in-frame clones, with some not included. The sample holds roughly 250,000 clones, just under 85% seen once. This sample was included in a study of blood T cell repertoires in COVID-19. The clonotype comes from a woman older than 75 with acute or convalescent COVID-19. The chain recombines TRBV4-2 with TRBJ1-1, with 9 positions matching TRBD1. Source material: peripheral blood. CDR3 amino acids: CASSQAPGQGTRRTEAFF. CDR3 sequence (DNA): TGTGCCAGCAGCCAGGCCCCGGGACAGGGCACAAGGAGGACTGAAGCTTTCTTT.